The T cell receptor beta chain described here comes from a study of T cell responses to AZD1222 COVID-19 vaccine. Broader study findings: Spike-specific TCR breadth and depth went up after people got two AZD1222 doses. Clonal diversity was possibly underestimated, and white British individuals and females predominated among donors.

Some clones are missing from TCRdb's copy, which holds only in-frame ones; the method was immunoSEQ multiplex PCR. There are roughly 200,000 clones in the sample; about 94% occur only once, and around 1.8% lies in the top ten. For this clone: Antigen unknown.

From germline, CDR1 is SGHRS and CDR2 YFSETQ. This CDR3 region has 15 residues. Trimming removed 3 bases at V and 0 bases at J, with 9 bases between. V usage is TRBV5-1 and J usage is TRBJ1-4, with D uncertain. The TCR sequence derives from an adult who received the MenACWY meningococcal vaccine as a control. Sequenced here: peripheral blood, sampled 28 days after the second dose of the MenACWY control vaccine. The CDR3: CASSSGLTTNEKLFF. The DNA of the CDR3 is TGCGCCAGCAGCTCGGGCCTTACAACTAATGAAAAACTGTTTTTT.